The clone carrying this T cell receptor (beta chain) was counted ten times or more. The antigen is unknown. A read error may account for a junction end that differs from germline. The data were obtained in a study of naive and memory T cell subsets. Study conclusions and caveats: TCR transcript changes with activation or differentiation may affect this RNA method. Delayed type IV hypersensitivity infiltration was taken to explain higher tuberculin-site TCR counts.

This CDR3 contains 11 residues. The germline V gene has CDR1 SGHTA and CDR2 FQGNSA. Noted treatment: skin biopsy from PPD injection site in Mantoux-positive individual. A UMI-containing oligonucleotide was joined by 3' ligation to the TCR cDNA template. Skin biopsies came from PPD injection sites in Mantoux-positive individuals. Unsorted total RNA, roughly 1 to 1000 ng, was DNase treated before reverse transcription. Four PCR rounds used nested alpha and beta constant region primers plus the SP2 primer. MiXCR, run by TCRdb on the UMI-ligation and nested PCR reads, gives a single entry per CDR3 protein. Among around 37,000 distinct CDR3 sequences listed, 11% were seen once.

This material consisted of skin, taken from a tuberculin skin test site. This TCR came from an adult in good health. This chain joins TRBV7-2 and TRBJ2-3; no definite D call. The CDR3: CASSITDTQFF. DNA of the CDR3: TGTGCCAGCAGCATCACAGATACGCAGTTTTTT.